Presented here are 4 T cell receptor beta chains from one specimen sequenced in a study of spatial heterogeneity in lung cancer (dated by TCRdb to the late 2010s). The time point label, read with the paper, signifies: sample taken at primary tumor resection. TCR sequencing used whole RNA extracted from tumor and nontumor lung tissue, or from cryopreserved PBMC samples, without cell sorting. The library was produced with 5' RACE. The sample was run on a NextSeq 500. TCRdb handled the public reads itself, with Q25 trimming in fastp and clone calling in MiXCR, and kept productive beta chains. CDR3 protein sequences are deduplicated, and each keeps its most common genes and DNA. This sample has tens of thousands of distinct CDR3 sequences in its table, and around 6.7% of those were observed once. The ten biggest clones cover about 3% of the sample. This specimen was PBMCs, taken at surgery. Receptors originate from a female donor with early-stage non-small cell lung cancer.

This clonotype has only a few counts. The CDR3 loop is CASSQGKGTGELFF. The CDR3 DNA follows: TGCGCCAGCAGCCAAGGGAAGGGCACCGGGGAGCTGTTTTTT. The V gene is TRBV4-3, the J gene TRBJ2-2; no firm D call. Trimming shortened V by 1 base and J by 4 bases, and 7 bases separated the two germline ends. Germline V gene data show CDR1 as LGHNA and CDR2 as YSLEER. CDR3 length: 14 amino acids.

V gene TRBV5-1 combines with J gene TRBJ2-7; D perhaps matches TRBD2 (5 bases). The V and J ends lost 7 bases and 7 bases respectively, with 21 bases between them. CDR3 length: 14 residues. The germline V gene encodes CDR1 SGHRS and CDR2 YFSETQ. The CDR3 nucleotides are TGCGCCAGCCGCTCACAGCCGGGTAGCGATGAGCAGTACTTC. It encodes CASRSQPGSDEQYF.

This clonotype showed up just a few times. V usage is TRBV28 and J usage is TRBJ1-5; no firm D call. Germline CDR1 MDHEN, CDR2 SYDVKM. The CDR3 runs 11 residues. Trimming removed 5 bases from V and 10 bases from J, with 9 bases in between. CDR3 bases: TGTGCCAGCAGTCGGGTCCACCCCCAGCATTTT. As protein: CASSRVHPQHF.

This clonotype was counted ten times or more. The genes are TRBV6-2 or TRBV6-3 and TRBJ1-5; no firm D call. V was trimmed by 3 bases and J by 6 bases, leaving 12 bases between them. The germline V gene has CDR1 MNHEY and CDR2 SVGEGT. The CDR3 consists of 14 residues. The CDR3 nucleotides are TGTGCCAGCAGTTATTCAGAGCCCCTTCAGCCCCAGCATTTT. Translation gives CASSYSEPLQPQHF.